A single sample is the source of the 9 T cell receptor beta chains below, sequenced in a study of shared clonotypes between healthy human individuals. The assay was immunoSEQ multiplex PCR, and TCRdb's table has in-frame clones only and misses some. In the table there are 2,500,000 or so clones, over 85% of which are singletons. The sequenced material came from naive CD4+ T cells from PBMCs. Subset specified: CD45RA+ positively selected. The origin of the receptors is a man between 18 and 29 years old in good health. Some clones in this sample may be carry-over from other donors' samples.

V usage is TRBV7-9 and J usage is TRBJ2-2; no clear D. Germline assignment: CDR1 SEHNR and CDR2 FQNEAQ (reference sequence). With 5 bases removed from V and 4 bases from J, the gap between germline ends came to 17 bases. The CDR3 is made up of 16 amino acids. Here the CDR3 reads CASSRYLAPGTGELFF. For the CDR3, the DNA is TGTGCCAGCAGCCGTTACCTCGCACCCGGCACCGGGGAGCTGTTTTTT. The full variable domain, rest sourced from reference TRBV7-9 and TRBJ2-2, is DTGVSQNPRHKITKRGQNVTFRCDPISEHNRLYWYRQTLGQGPEFLTYFQNEAQLEKSRLLSDRFSAERPKGSFSTLEIQRTEQGDSAMYLCASSRYLAPGTGELFFGEGSRLTVL.

This chain links TRBV29-1 with TRBJ1-5; 9 bases fit TRBD1. CDR3 size: 15 residues. Germline CDR1 SQVTM, CDR2 ANQGSEA. V lost 4 bases, J lost 6 bases, and 10 bases stayed unmatched. DNA of the CDR3: TGCAGCGTTGGGGGGATCGGGACAGGGTTTCAGCCCCAGCATTTT. This translates into CSVGGIGTGFQPQHF.

This chain joins TRBV28 and TRBJ2-7, with 8 nucleotides matching TRBD1. The trim removed 4 bases at V and 9 bases at J, leaving 11 bases unmatched. The CDR3 has 14 amino acids. The V gene's germline CDR1 is MDHEN and CDR2 SYDVKM. The CDR3 nucleotides read TGTGCCAGCAGTTCGCAGGGGGCGCGATGGGGGCAGTACTTC. Protein: CASSSQGARWGQYF.

This clone was found a few times. The chain recombines TRBV19 with TRBJ1-1, with TRBD1 as a possible D gene (5 bases). Trimming cost V 3 bases and J 4 bases, with 12 bases left between them. The germline V gene encodes CDR1 LNHDA and CDR2 SQIVND (reference sequence). The CDR3 spans 14 residues. The CDR3 sequence: CASSMGRPGTEAFF. CDR3 DNA sequence: TGTGCCAGTAGTATGGGACGGCCGGGCACTGAAGCTTTCTTT.

This chain connects TRBV6-1 to TRBJ1-1, with D unresolved. Trimming shortened V by 8 bases and J by 0 bases, and 10 bases separated the two germline ends. CDR3 length: 13 residues. The germline V gene has CDR1 MNHNS and CDR2 SASEGT. CDR3 sequence (DNA): TGTGCCAGCCGGGAGGGTTTGAACACTGAAGCTTTCTTT. This gives the protein CASREGLNTEAFF.

This sequence joins TRBV9 and TRBJ1-4, with D tentatively TRBD1 (5 bases). CDR3 length: 16 amino acids. Looked up from germline, CDR1 is SGDLS and CDR2 is YYNGEE. The germline V and J ends were trimmed by 4 bases and 0 bases, with 13 bases remaining between them. Here the CDR3 reads CASSLDTGATNEKLFF. The CDR3 DNA follows: TGTGCCAGCAGCCTCGACACGGGGGCAACTAATGAAAAACTGTTTTTT.

The chain employs TRBV30 and TRBJ2-2, with D uncertain. CDR1 is GTSNPN and CDR2 is SVGIG in the germline V gene (reference sequence). This CDR3 has 13 amino acids. Deletions cut 1 base from V and 3 bases from J, with 6 bases between. Here the CDR3 DNA reads TGTGCCTGGAGTGGGGCCGACACCGGGGAGCTGTTTTTT. It yields the protein CAWSGADTGELFF.

This clone has only one observation. This chain connects TRBV25-1 to TRBJ2-3; 9 bases match TRBD1. Losses at the gene ends were 8 bases for V and 4 bases for J; bases not matched to a gene: 4. Germline V gene sequence: CDR1 MGHDK, CDR2 SYGVNS. This CDR3 region has 13 residues. The CDR3 DNA reads as TGTGCCAGCCAGGGACAGGGCTCAGATACGCAGTATTTT. This sequence encodes CASQGQGSDTQYF.

This clone was counted a single time. The chain recombines TRBV5-4 with TRBJ2-7; D is perhaps TRBD1 (6 bases). V was clipped by 3 bases and J by 6 bases, with 19 bases between them. CDR1 is SGHNT and CDR2 is YYREEE in the germline V gene (reference sequence). The CDR3 sequence is 15 residues long. CDR3 bases: TGTGCCAGCAGCTCCCGGACAGCCCCTACTGGCGAGCAGTACTTC. This codes for CASSSRTAPTGEQYF.